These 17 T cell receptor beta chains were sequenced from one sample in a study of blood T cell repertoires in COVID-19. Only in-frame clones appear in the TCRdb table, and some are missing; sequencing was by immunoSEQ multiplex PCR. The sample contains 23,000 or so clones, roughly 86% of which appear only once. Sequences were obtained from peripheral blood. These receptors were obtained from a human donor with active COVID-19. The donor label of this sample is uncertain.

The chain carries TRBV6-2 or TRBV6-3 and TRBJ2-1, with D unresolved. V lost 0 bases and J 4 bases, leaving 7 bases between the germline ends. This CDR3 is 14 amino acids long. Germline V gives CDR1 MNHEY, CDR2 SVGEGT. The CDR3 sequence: CASSYSLLYNEQFF. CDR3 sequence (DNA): TGTGCCAGCAGTTACTCTCTCTTGTACAATGAGCAGTTCTTC.

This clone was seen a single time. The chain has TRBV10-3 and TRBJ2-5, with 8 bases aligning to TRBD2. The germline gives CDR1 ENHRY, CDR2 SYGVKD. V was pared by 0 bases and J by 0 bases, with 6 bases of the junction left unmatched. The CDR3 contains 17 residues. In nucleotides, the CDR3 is TGTGCCATCAGTGAGTCGGAAACTAGCGGAGACCAAGAGACCCAGTACTTC. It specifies CAISESETSGDQETQYF.

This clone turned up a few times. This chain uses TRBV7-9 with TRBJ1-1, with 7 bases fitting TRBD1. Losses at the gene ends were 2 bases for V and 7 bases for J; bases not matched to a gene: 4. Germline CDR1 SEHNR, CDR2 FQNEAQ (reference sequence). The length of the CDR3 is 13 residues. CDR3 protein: CASSLLRQGEAFF. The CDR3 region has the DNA TGTGCCAGCAGCTTATTAAGACAGGGTGAAGCTTTCTTT.

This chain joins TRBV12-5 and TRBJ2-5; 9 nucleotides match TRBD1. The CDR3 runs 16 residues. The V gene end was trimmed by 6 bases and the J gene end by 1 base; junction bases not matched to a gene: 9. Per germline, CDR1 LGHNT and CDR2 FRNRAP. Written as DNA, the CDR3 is TGTGCTAGTGGCCCAACAGGGGGCGGTGGCCAAGAGACCCAGTACTTC. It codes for CASGPTGGGGQETQYF.

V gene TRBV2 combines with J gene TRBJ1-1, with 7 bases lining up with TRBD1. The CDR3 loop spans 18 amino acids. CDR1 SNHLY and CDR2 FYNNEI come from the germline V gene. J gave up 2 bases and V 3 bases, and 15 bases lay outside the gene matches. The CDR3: CASSDDLIGTVSNTEAFF. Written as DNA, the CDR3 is TGTGCCAGCAGTGACGACCTAATAGGGACAGTGAGTAACACTGAAGCTTTCTTT.

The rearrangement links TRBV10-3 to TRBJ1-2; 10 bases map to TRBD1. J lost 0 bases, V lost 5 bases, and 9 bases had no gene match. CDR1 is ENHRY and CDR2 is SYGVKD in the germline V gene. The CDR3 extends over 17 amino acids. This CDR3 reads CAISSGTGATANYGYTF. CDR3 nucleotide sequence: TGTGCCATCAGTAGCGGGACAGGGGCTACAGCTAACTATGGCTACACCTTC.

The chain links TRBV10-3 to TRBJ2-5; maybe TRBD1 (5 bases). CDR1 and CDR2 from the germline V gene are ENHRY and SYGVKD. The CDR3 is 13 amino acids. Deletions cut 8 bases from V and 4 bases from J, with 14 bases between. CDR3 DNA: TGTGCCATCGCTCTGGGGCTCGGAGAGACCCAGTACTTC. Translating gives CAIALGLGETQYF.

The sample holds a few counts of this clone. The CDR3 loop reads CASSDSNRNTIYF. The CDR3 bases are TGTGCCAGCAGCGATTCGAACAGAAACACCATATATTTT. The chain has TRBV3-1 (or the pseudogene TRBV3-2) and TRBJ1-3; D uncertain. CDR1 and CDR2 from the germline V gene are LGHDT and YNNKEL (reference sequence). The CDR3 is made up of 13 amino acids. V lost 5 bases to trimming and J lost 5 bases, with 10 bases between them.

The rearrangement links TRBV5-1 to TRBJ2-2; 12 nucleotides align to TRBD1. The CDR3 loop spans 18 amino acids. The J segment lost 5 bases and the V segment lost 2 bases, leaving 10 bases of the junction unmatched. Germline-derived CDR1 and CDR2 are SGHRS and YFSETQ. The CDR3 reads CASSLTPGQGAGTGELFF. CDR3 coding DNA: TGCGCCAGCAGCTTAACCCCGGGACAGGGGGCGGGGACCGGGGAGCTGTTTTTT.

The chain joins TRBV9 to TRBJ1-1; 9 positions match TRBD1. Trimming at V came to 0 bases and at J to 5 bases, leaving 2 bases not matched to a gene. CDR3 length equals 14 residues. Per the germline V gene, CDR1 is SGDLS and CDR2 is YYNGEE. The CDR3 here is CASSVDRGRTEAFF. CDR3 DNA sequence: TGTGCCAGCAGCGTAGACAGGGGGCGGACTGAAGCTTTCTTT.

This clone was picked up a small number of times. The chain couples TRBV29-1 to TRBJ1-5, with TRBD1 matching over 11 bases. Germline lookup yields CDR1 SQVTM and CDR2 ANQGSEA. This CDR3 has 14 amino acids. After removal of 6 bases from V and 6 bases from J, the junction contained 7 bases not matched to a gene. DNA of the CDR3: TGCAGCGTGGCCAGCGGGACAGGGGGTCAGCCCCAGCATTTT. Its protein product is CSVASGTGGQPQHF.

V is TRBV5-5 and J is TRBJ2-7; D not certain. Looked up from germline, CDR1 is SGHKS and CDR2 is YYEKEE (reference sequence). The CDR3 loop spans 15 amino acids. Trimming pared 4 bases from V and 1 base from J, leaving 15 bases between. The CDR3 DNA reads TGTGCCAGCAGCCCGATTAGTAGACATTCCTACGAGCAGTACTTC. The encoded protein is CASSPISRHSYEQYF.

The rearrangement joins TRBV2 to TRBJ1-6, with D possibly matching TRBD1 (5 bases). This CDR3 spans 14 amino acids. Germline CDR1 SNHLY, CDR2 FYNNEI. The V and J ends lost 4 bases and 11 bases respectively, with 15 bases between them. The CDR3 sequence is CASSGQGEATPLHF. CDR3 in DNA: TGTGCCAGCAGTGGCCAAGGGGAGGCGACACCCCTCCACTTT.

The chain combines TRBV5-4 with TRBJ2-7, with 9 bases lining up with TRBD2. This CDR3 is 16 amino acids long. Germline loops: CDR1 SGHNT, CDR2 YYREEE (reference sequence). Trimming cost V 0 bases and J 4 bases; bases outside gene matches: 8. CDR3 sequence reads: CASSLGSAGGGYEQYF. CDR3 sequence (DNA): TGTGCCAGCAGCTTGGGTTCGGCGGGAGGGGGATACGAGCAGTACTTC.

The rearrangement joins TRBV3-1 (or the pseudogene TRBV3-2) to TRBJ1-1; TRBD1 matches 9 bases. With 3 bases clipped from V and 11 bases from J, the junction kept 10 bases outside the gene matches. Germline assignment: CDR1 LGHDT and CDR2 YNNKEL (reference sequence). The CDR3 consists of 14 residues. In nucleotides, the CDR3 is TGTGCCAGCAGCCATACGTCCGGGACAGGGATGGCTTTCTTT. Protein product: CASSHTSGTGMAFF.

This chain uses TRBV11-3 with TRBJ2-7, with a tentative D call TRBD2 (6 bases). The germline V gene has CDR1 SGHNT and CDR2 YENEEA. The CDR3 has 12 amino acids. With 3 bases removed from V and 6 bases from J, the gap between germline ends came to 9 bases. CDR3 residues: CASSFAGGEQYF. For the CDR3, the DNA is TGTGCCAGCAGCTTCGCCGGGGGCGAGCAGTACTTC.

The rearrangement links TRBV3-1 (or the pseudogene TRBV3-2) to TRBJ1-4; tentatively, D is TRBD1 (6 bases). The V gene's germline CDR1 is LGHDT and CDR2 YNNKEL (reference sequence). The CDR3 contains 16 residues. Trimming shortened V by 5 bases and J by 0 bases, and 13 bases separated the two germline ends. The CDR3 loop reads CASSIRGSATNEKLFF. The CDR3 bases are TGTGCCAGCAGCATCAGGGGATCCGCAACTAATGAAAAACTGTTTTTT.